The 31 T cell receptor beta chains reported below all come from one sample, sequenced in a study of cytomegalovirus exposure and HLA in healthy donors. Researchers ran the PCR with 60 Vbeta and 13 Jbeta primers. Method: immunoSEQ multiplex PCR; TCRdb's copy keeps in-frame clones and lacks some. The repertoire holds some 80,000 clones, with approximately 65% as singletons. The specimen was PBMCs. The origin of the receptors is a male donor in good health and CMV-seropositive.

The chain couples TRBV7-6 to TRBJ2-1, with a weak D call TRBD2 (5 bases). Germline V gene sequence: CDR1 SGHVS, CDR2 FNYEAQ. The CDR3 totals 14 residues. V was pared by 3 bases and J by 9 bases, with 15 bases between. CDR3 region: CASSLTQARAEQFF. Here the CDR3 DNA reads TGTGCCAGCAGCTTGACTCAGGCGAGGGCTGAGCAGTTCTTC. Drawing the rest from reference TRBV7-6 and TRBJ2-1, the complete variable domain is GAGVSQSPRYKVTKRGQDVALRCDPISGHVSLYWYRQALGQGPEFLTYFNYEAQQDKSGLPNDRFSAERPEGSISTLTIQRTEQRDSAMYRCASSLTQARAEQFFGPGTRLTVL.

The chain combines TRBV9 with TRBJ2-1; 8 bases align to TRBD2. This CDR3 has 16 residues. Trimming at V came to 0 bases and at J to 3 bases, leaving 5 bases not matched to a gene. In germline, CDR1 is SGDLS, CDR2 YYNGEE. Here the CDR3 reads CASSVEPTSVYNEQFF. The CDR3 nucleotides read TGTGCCAGCAGCGTAGAGCCGACTAGCGTCTACAATGAGCAGTTCTTC.

V is TRBV18 and J is TRBJ1-4, with D possibly matching TRBD1 (6 bases). Germline values: CDR1 KGHSH, CDR2 LQKENI. Between the trimmed V and J ends, which lost 1 base and 8 bases, there was a span of 11 bases. This CDR3 spans 14 amino acids. The CDR3 sequence: CASSPQGGDEKLFF. In nucleotides, the CDR3 is TGTGCCAGCTCACCACAGGGGGGGGACGAAAAACTGTTTTTT.

CDR3 amino acids: CASKRAGVIYNEQFF. CDR3 nucleotides: TGTGCCAGCAAGAGAGCGGGGGTGATCTACAATGAGCAGTTCTTC. V usage is TRBV6-5 and J usage is TRBJ2-1; 8 nucleotides line up with TRBD2. V shed 7 bases, J shed 3 bases, and the junction held 8 bases outside the gene matches. Looked up from germline, CDR1 is MNHEY and CDR2 is SVGAGI. The CDR3 consists of 15 residues.

This chain links TRBV15 with TRBJ1-5; 7 nucleotides line up with TRBD1. CDR3 length: 15 residues. The junction had 5 bases not matched to a gene; V was cut back by 4 bases and J by 2 bases. Germline CDR1 reads LNHNV; CDR2 reads YYDKDF (reference sequence). CDR3 region: CATSTTGVGNQPQHF. CDR3 in DNA: TGTGCCACCAGCACAACAGGGGTTGGCAATCAGCCCCAGCATTTT.

DNA for the CDR3: TGTGCCAGCAGCATTTGGACAGGGGCCAATGAGCAGTTCTTC. The encoded protein is CASSIWTGANEQFF. J is TRBJ2-1 and V is TRBV5-4; 9 bases map to TRBD1. The CDR3 contains 14 residues. Unmatched junction bases numbered 5, after V lost 4 bases and J lost 6 bases. Looked up from germline, CDR1 is SGHNT and CDR2 is YYREEE (reference sequence).

This chain links TRBV25-1 with TRBJ1-2, with 7 bases matching TRBD1. Germline values: CDR1 MGHDK, CDR2 SYGVNS. The junction had 10 bases not matched to a gene; V was cut back by 5 bases and J by 4 bases. The CDR3 is 15 amino acids. CDR3 in DNA: TGTGCCAGCAGTTTCAAGACAGGGTTCTTCTATGGCTACACCTTC. It translates to CASSFKTGFFYGYTF.

This clone occurred a few times. This chain joins TRBV5-1 and TRBJ1-4; D is ambiguous. The CDR3 runs 16 residues. Trimming pared 1 base from V and 0 bases from J, leaving 10 bases between. CDR1 is SGHRS and CDR2 is YFSETQ in the germline V gene. The CDR3 loop is CASSLMGLATNEKLFF. In DNA, the CDR3 is TGCGCCAGCAGCTTGATGGGCCTTGCAACTAATGAAAAACTGTTTTTT. The complete variable domain, with remaining parts taken from reference TRBV5-1 and TRBJ1-4, reads KAGVTQTPRYLIKTRGQQVTLSCSPISGHRSVSWYQQTPGQGLQFLFEYFSETQRNKGNFPGRFSGRQFSNSRSEMNVSTLELGDSALYLCASSLMGLATNEKLFFGSGTQLSVL.

This chain connects TRBV11-2 to TRBJ2-1; TRBD1 is a possible D gene (8 bases). This CDR3 region has 17 residues. Germline V gene data show CDR1 as SGHAT and CDR2 as FQNNGV. V was shortened by 2 bases and J by 5 bases, with 19 bases between the two germline ends. CDR3 loop: CASSLRGTGAGHNEQFF. For the CDR3, the DNA is TGTGCCAGCAGCTTACGTGGGACAGGAGCGGGACACAATGAGCAGTTCTTC. Full variable domain (missing parts from reference TRBV11-2 and TRBJ2-1): EAGVAQSPRYKIIEKRQSVAFWCNPISGHATLYWYQQILGQGPKLLIQFQNNGVVDDSQLPKDRFSAERLKGVDSTLKIQPAKLEDSAVYLCASSLRGTGAGHNEQFFGPGTRLTVL.

This chain links TRBV7-2 with TRBJ2-2, with no clear D. Germline values: CDR1 SGHTA, CDR2 FQGNSA. Trimming took 3 bases from V and 2 from J, leaving 7 bases between them. This CDR3 is 14 amino acids long. The CDR3, as DNA: TGTGCCAGCAGCTTTGGCACCAACACCGGGGAGCTGTTTTTT. Protein: CASSFGTNTGELFF.

V gene TRBV5-6 combines with J gene TRBJ2-5, with TRBD2 matching over 10 bases. Germline CDR1 SGHDT, CDR2 YYEEEE. The junction had 7 bases not matched to a gene; V was cut back by 0 bases and J by 5 bases. The CDR3 sequence is 16 residues long. The CDR3 nucleotides are TGTGCCAGCAGCTTGGAGCTAGCGGGAGTAAGGGAGACCCAGTACTTC. Amino acids: CASSLELAGVRETQYF.

V usage is TRBV6-5 and J usage is TRBJ1-1; the match to TRBD1 covers 7 bases. The CDR3 loop spans 14 amino acids. Germline V lookup: CDR1 MNHEY, CDR2 SVGAGI. V lost 4 bases to trimming and J lost 5 bases; unmatched junction nucleotides: 7. The DNA for the CDR3 is TGTGCCAGCAGTTGGCAGGGGGTTGGAACTGAAGCTTTCTTT. This codes for CASSWQGVGTEAFF.

The rearrangement uses TRBV7-3 and TRBJ2-5, with TRBD2 matching 10 bases. Germline lookup yields CDR1 SGHTA and CDR2 FQGTGA. The CDR3 is 17 amino acids. Germline trimming cut 1 base from V and 5 bases from J; bases unmatched to any gene: 10. The CDR3 DNA follows: TGTGCCAGCAGCTTAAATCCTTCTAGCGGGGGTCGGGAGACCCAGTACTTC. It yields the protein CASSLNPSSGGRETQYF.

The gene calls are TRBV15 and TRBJ2-1, with D possibly matching TRBD1 (5 bases). Germline V CDR1 and CDR2: LNHNV, YYDKDF (reference sequence). This CDR3 is 14 amino acids long. V shed 0 bases and J shed 7 bases, with 10 bases lying between them. The CDR3 here is CATSREGLLNEQFF. The CDR3 region has the DNA TGTGCCACCAGCAGAGAGGGGCTTCTTAATGAGCAGTTCTTC.

The gene calls are TRBV5-4 and TRBJ1-2, with TRBD1 identical over 8 bases. Germline lookup yields CDR1 SGHNT and CDR2 YYREEE (reference sequence). The CDR3 totals 15 residues. V was pared by 2 bases and J by 6 bases, with 9 bases of the junction left unmatched. The DNA of the CDR3 is TGTGCCAGCAGCTTAGGACAGGGAGAGGGTAATGGCTACACCTTC. Encoded protein: CASSLGQGEGNGYTF.

The chain uses TRBV28 and TRBJ1-1, with D maybe TRBD1 (5 bases). V gave up 3 bases and J gave up 3 bases, with 17 bases separating them. Germline-derived CDR1 and CDR2 are MDHEN and SYDVKM. The CDR3 has 16 amino acids. CDR3 nucleotide sequence: TGTGCCAGCAGTTTCCTCCTCCAGGGAGGGGACACTGAAGCTTTCTTT. It translates to CASSFLLQGGDTEAFF.

V usage is TRBV5-1 and J usage is TRBJ1-6, with TRBD1 as a possible D gene (5 bases). The V end lost 4 bases, the J end lost 7 bases, and 15 bases lay between the germline ends. The CDR3 has 15 residues. CDR1 is SGHRS, CDR2 YFSETQ, per germline. Here the CDR3 reads CASSETLAGNSPLHF. DNA of the CDR3: TGCGCCAGCAGCGAGACACTTGCAGGGAATTCACCCCTCCACTTT.

The J gene is TRBJ1-4, the V gene TRBV2; 7 nucleotides agree with TRBD1. The germline V gene has CDR1 SNHLY and CDR2 FYNNEI. With V trimmed by 6 bases and J by 5 bases, 3 bases remained unmatched. CDR3 length equals 13 residues. CDR3 sequence (DNA): TGTGCCAGCAGATTACAGGGGAATGAAAAACTGTTTTTT. Its protein product is CASRLQGNEKLFF.

This clone was observed once. CDR3: CSVGGAGDSYEQYF. CDR3 sequence (DNA): TGCAGCGTGGGGGGGGCGGGGGACTCCTACGAGCAGTACTTC. J is TRBJ2-7 and V is TRBV29-1, with D perhaps TRBD2 (7 bases). V was clipped by 6 bases and J by 0 bases, with 15 bases between them. Per the germline V gene, CDR1 is SQVTM and CDR2 is ANQGSEA. The CDR3 runs 14 residues.

The chain has TRBV27 and TRBJ1-1; D gene ambiguous. This CDR3 is built from 14 residues. Trimming took off 6 bases at V and 1 base at J, with 12 bases between the two ends. Germline V CDR1 and CDR2: MNHEY, SMNVEV (reference sequence). The CDR3, as DNA: TGTGCCAGCAGCCGTACTCAAACGAACACTGAAGCTTTCTTT. Translating gives CASSRTQTNTEAFF.

The rearrangement links TRBV27 to TRBJ2-3; TRBD2 matches at 7 bases. V lost 6 bases and J lost 3; bases outside the gene matches: 9. The CDR3 is 15 amino acids. Germline V gives CDR1 MNHEY, CDR2 SMNVEV (reference sequence). Here the CDR3 reads CASSFAGVSTDTQYF. CDR3 DNA: TGTGCCAGCAGCTTTGCGGGAGTTTCGACAGATACGCAGTATTTT.

V usage is TRBV28 and J usage is TRBJ2-5, with no clear D. The DNA end is more similar to TRBJ2-7, so the J call may be wrong. Germline CDR1 is MDHEN and CDR2 is SYDVKM. The length of the CDR3 is 15 residues. The CDR3, as DNA: TGTGCCAGCAGGCCCCTAGTCGGATTATCCCACGAGCAGTACTTC. Amino acid sequence: CASRPLVGLSHEQYF.

V and J are TRBV29-1 and TRBJ1-1, with TRBD1 matching over 7 bases. This CDR3 spans 12 amino acids. Looked up from germline, CDR1 is SQVTM and CDR2 is ANQGSEA. Losses at the gene ends were 5 bases for V and 1 base for J; bases not matched to a gene: 1. The CDR3 nucleotides are TGCAGCGTTCAGGGGGGGAACACTGAAGCTTTCTTT. It is translated as CSVQGGNTEAFF.

V is TRBV14 and J is TRBJ2-3; D perhaps matches TRBD1 (6 bases). The CDR3 is made up of 17 amino acids. In germline, CDR1 is SGHDN, CDR2 FVKESK. V was shortened by 1 base and J by 1 base, with 15 bases between the two germline ends. This CDR3 is CASSQAPRDTGTDTQYF. CDR3 DNA: TGTGCCAGCAGCCAAGCACCCCGGGACACAGGCACAGATACGCAGTATTTT.

This clone turned up a few times. The chain links TRBV30 to TRBJ2-1; 9 nucleotides match TRBD2. Germline loops: CDR1 GTSNPN, CDR2 SVGIG (reference sequence). Trimming cost V 7 bases and J 9 bases; bases outside gene matches: 16. The CDR3 totals 15 residues. CDR3 protein: CASLQIAGAVAEQFF. The DNA for the CDR3 is TGTGCCTCCCTCCAGATAGCGGGAGCAGTTGCTGAGCAGTTCTTC.

As for this clone: This same CDR3 is encoded by further DNA sequences in the sample. V usage is TRBV5-1 and J usage is TRBJ1-5, with 8 bases lining up with TRBD1. The CDR3 has 14 amino acids. Per germline, CDR1 SGHRS and CDR2 YFSETQ. The V gene end was trimmed by 3 bases and the J gene end by 1 base; junction bases not matched to a gene: 0. CDR3 sequence reads: CASSWDRSNQPQHF. In DNA form, the CDR3 reads TGCGCCAGCAGCTGGGACAGGAGCAATCAGCCCCAGCATTTT.

This clone was seen repeatedly, ten times or more. The V and J genes are TRBV27 and TRBJ2-1, with D perhaps matching TRBD1 (6 bases). Trimming removed 6 bases from V and 6 bases from J, with 18 bases in between. The CDR3 totals 15 residues. Germline values: CDR1 MNHEY, CDR2 SMNVEV (reference sequence). CDR3 DNA: TGTGCCAGCAGCAACACAGGGTTGGTCGGCAATGAGCAGTTCTTC. The encoded protein is CASSNTGLVGNEQFF.

The J gene is TRBJ1-1, the V gene TRBV28; D may be TRBD1 (5 bases). Deletions cut 6 bases from V and 3 bases from J, with 14 bases between. The CDR3 is made up of 14 amino acids. CDR1 is MDHEN and CDR2 is SYDVKM in the germline V gene. The DNA of the CDR3 is TGTGCCAGCAGGACCGGGGGGGATTACACTGAAGCTTTCTTT. Its protein product is CASRTGGDYTEAFF.

The chain is built from TRBV7-6 and TRBJ1-1; D not resolved. V shed 3 bases and J shed 2 bases, with 7 bases lying between them. CDR3 length: 13 amino acids. Per the germline V gene, CDR1 is SGHVS and CDR2 is FNYEAQ. CDR3 in DNA: TGTGCCAGCAGCTTGGAGGCTAACACTGAAGCTTTCTTT. As protein: CASSLEANTEAFF.

V usage is TRBV7-9 and J usage is TRBJ2-7; D is uncertain. The germline CDR1 and CDR2 sequences are SEHNR and FQNEAQ (reference sequence). Trimming stripped 4 bases from V and 2 bases from J, with 12 bases between. The CDR3 contains 14 residues. The CDR3 DNA reads TGTGCCAGCAGCTCCAGAAACAGTGCCTACGAGCAGTACTTC. As protein: CASSSRNSAYEQYF.

The chain recombines TRBV2 with TRBJ2-1, with 10 bases matching TRBD2. J gave up 8 bases and V 7 bases, and 11 bases lay outside the gene matches. Germline V lookup: CDR1 SNHLY, CDR2 FYNNEI. The CDR3 is 15 amino acids. CDR3 nucleotides: TGTGCCAGCACCCTAGCGGGAGTTGTTGGTGATGAGCAGTTCTTC. It translates to CASTLAGVVGDEQFF.